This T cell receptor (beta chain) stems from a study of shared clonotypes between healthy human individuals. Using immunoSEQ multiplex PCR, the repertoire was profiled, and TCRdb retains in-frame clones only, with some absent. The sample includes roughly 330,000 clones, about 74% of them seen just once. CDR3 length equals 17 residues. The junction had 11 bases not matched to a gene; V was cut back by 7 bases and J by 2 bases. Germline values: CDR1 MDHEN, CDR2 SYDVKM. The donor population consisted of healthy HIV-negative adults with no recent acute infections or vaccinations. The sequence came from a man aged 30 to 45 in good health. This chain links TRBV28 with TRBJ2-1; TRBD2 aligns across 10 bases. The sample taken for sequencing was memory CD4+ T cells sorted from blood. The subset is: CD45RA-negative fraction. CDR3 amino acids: CASIGASGRFTYNEQFF. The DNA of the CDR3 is TGTGCCAGCATTGGGGCTAGCGGGAGATTTACCTACAATGAGCAGTTCTTC. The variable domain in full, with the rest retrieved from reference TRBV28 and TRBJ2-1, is DVKVTQSSRYLVKRTGEKVFLECVQDMDHENMFWYRQDPGLGLRLIYFSYDVKMKEKGDIPEGYSVSREKKERFSLILESASTNQTSMYLCASIGASGRFTYNEQFFGPGTRLTVL.